Below, one TCR beta chain is given with its context. The data originate from a study of technical replicates of blood from a few donors. The method was immunoSEQ multiplex PCR; TCRdb's version includes in-frame clones alone and lacks a portion of them. The profile covers about 100,000 clones, with 85% to 95% appearing a single time and 0.2% to 0.3% taken by the ten largest. The CDR3 contains 15 residues. V trimming: 4 bases; J trimming: 9 bases; junction bases outside the gene matches: 8. The germline V gene has CDR1 KGHSH and CDR2 LQKENI. This clonotype was obtained from a human donor in good health. The V and J genes are TRBV18 and TRBJ2-1, with 11 bases fitting TRBD2. Sequencing input: T cells isolated from PBMCs. The CDR3 sequence: CASSQIAGGLSEQFF. The CDR3 coding sequence is TGTGCCAGCTCACAAATAGCGGGGGGGTTATCTGAGCAGTTCTTC.